This T cell receptor (beta chain) was sequenced for a study of type 1 regulatory T cells. Findings and limits, study-wide: Compared with non-Tr1 cells, Tr1 cells showed a narrower TCR repertoire.

TCRdb independently ran MiXCR on the reads; one entry per CDR3 protein. The sample holds about 62,000 distinct CDR3 sequences; roughly two thirds are singletons and the top ten take less than 2%. Remarks on this clonotype: What it binds is unknown.

The ends lost 1 base at V and 0 bases at J; junction bases unmatched: 5. This CDR3 is built from 17 residues. Per germline, CDR1 SGHVS and CDR2 FQNEAQ. This clonotype was obtained from a human donor in good health. The rearrangement uses TRBV7-8 and TRBJ2-3; 9 nucleotides align to TRBD2. What was sequenced was cultured non-Tr1 T cells, either the whole culture or a sorted T cell fraction (not recorded which). In DNA form, the CDR3 reads TGTGCCAGCAGCTTAGTCGCTAGCGGGGTGAGCACAGATACGCAGTATTTT. Its translation is CASSLVASGVSTDTQYF.